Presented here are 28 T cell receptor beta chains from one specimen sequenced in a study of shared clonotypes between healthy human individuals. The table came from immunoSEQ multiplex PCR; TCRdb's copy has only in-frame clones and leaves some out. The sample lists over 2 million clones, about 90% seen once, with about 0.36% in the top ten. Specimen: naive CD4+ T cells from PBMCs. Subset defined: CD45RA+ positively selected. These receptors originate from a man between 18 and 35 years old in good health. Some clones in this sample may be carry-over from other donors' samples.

The CDR3 spells CASSLGAGGTWHTF. The DNA for the CDR3 is TGTGCCAGCAGCTTGGGAGCAGGGGGGACATGGCACACCTTC. The chain recombines TRBV5-6 with TRBJ1-2; TRBD1 aligns across 7 bases. The CDR3 contains 14 residues. With V trimmed by 0 bases and J by 12 bases, 11 bases remained unmatched. Germline-derived CDR1 and CDR2 are SGHDT and YYEEEE. Full variable domain (outside the CDR3, taken from reference TRBV5-6 and TRBJ1-2): DAGVTQSPTHLIKTRGQQVTLRCSPKSGHDTVSWYQQALGQGPQFIFQYYEEEERQRGNFPDRFSGHQFPNYSSELNVNALLLGDSALYLCASSLGAGGTWHTFGSGTRLTVV.

CDR3 nucleotides: TGTGCCAGCAGCTACCAGGCGCGGGATACGCAGTATTTT. Translated: CASSYQARDTQYF. The chain combines TRBV7-3 with TRBJ2-3; D gene unclear. Trimming cost V 4 bases and J 6 bases, with 11 bases left between them. Germline V gene data show CDR1 as SGHTA and CDR2 as FQGTGA. The CDR3 covers 13 residues.

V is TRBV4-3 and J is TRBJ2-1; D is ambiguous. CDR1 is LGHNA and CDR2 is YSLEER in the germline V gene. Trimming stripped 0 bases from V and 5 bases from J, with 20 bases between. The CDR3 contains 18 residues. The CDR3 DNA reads TGCGCCAGCAGCCAAGAAGGGATGTCGTGGGAAATTGACAATGAGCAGTTCTTC. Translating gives CASSQEGMSWEIDNEQFF.

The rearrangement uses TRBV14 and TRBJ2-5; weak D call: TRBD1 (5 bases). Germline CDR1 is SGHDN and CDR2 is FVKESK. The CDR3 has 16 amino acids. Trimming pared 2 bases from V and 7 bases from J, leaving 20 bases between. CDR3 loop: CASSQKPLVNQGTQYF. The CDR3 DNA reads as TGTGCCAGCAGCCAAAAGCCCCTAGTAAACCAGGGGACCCAGTACTTC.

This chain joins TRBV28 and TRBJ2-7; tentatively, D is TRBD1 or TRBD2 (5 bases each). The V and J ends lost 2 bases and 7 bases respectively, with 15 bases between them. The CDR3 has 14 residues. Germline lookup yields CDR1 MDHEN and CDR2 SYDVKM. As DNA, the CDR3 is TGTGCCAGCAGTTTAGAGGGGAAAGTTGGGGAGCAGTACTTC. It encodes CASSLEGKVGEQYF.

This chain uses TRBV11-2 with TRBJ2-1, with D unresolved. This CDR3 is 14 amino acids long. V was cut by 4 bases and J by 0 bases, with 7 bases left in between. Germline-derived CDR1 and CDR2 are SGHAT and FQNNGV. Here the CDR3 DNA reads TGTGCCAGCAGCTCGTCGAGCTCCTACAATGAGCAGTTCTTC. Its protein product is CASSSSSSYNEQFF.

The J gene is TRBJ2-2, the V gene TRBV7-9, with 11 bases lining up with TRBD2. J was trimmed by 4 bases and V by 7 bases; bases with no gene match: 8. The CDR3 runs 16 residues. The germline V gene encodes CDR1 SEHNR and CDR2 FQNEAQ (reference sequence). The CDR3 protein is CASTPGTSGSTGELFF. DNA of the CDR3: TGTGCCAGCACCCCAGGGACTAGCGGTTCCACCGGGGAGCTGTTTTTT.

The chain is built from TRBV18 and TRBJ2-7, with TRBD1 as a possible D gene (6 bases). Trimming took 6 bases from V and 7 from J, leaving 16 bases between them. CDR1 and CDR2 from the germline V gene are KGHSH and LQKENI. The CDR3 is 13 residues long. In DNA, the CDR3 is TGTGCCAGCTCCCAGGGGCCTGCGTGGGAGCAGTACTTC. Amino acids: CASSQGPAWEQYF.

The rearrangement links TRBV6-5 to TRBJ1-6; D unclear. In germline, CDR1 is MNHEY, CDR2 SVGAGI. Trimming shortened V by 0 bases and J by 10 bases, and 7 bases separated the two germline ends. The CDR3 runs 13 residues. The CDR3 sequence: CASSYSAGSPLHF. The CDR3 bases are TGTGCCAGCAGTTACTCTGCGGGATCACCCCTCCACTTT.

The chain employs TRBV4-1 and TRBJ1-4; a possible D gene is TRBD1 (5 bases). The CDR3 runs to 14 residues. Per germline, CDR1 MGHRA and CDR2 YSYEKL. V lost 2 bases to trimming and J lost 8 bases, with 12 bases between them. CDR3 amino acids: CASSQSGLPEKLFF. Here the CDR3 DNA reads TGCGCCAGCAGCCAATCGGGACTCCCCGAAAAACTGTTTTTT.

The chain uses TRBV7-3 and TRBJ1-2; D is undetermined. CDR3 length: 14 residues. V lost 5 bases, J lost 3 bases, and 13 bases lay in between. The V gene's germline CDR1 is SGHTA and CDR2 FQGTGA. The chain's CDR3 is CASSRSFPDYGYTF. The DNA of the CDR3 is TGTGCCAGCAGCCGCTCGTTCCCTGACTATGGCTACACCTTC.

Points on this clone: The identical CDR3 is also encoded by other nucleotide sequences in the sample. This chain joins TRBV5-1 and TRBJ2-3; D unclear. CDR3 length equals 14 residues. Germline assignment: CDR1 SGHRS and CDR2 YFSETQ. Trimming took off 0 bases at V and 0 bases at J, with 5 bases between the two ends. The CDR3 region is CASSLGLSTDTQYF. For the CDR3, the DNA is TGCGCCAGCAGCTTGGGTCTGAGCACAGATACGCAGTATTTT.

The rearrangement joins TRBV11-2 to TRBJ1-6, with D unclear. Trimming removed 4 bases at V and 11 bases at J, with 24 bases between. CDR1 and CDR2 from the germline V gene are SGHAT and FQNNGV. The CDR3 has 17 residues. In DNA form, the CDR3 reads TGTGCCAGCAGCTCCCTGTGGCAGGCCGCCCCATTTCCACCCCTCCACTTT. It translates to CASSSLWQAAPFPPLHF.

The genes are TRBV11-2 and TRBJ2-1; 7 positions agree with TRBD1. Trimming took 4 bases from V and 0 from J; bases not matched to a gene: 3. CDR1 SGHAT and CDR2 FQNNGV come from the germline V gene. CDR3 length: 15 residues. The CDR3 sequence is CASSSYRGSYNEQFF. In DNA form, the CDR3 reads TGTGCCAGCAGCTCCTACAGGGGCTCCTACAATGAGCAGTTCTTC.

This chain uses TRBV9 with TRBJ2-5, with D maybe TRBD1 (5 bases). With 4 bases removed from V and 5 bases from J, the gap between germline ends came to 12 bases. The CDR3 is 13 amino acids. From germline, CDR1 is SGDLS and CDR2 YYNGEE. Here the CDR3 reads CASSPGMFETQYF. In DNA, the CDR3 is TGTGCCAGCAGCCCAGGGATGTTTGAGACCCAGTACTTC.

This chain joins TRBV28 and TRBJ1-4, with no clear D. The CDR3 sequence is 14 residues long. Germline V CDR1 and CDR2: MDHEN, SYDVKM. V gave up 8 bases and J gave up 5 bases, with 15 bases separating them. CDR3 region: CASARPQTNEKLFF. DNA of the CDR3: TGTGCCAGCGCGAGGCCACAAACAAATGAAAAACTGTTTTTT.

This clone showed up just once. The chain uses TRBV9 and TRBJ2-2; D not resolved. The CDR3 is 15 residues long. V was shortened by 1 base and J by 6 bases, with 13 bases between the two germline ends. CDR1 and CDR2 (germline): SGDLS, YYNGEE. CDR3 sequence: CASSVFSEQAGELFF. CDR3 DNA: TGTGCCAGCAGCGTATTCAGCGAGCAGGCCGGGGAGCTGTTTTTT.

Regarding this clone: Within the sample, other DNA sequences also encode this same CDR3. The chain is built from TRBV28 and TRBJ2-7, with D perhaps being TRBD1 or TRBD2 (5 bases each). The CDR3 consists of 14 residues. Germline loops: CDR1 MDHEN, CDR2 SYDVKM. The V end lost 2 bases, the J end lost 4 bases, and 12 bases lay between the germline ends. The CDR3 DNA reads TGTGCCAGCAGTTTAGGGGGACCCGGATACGAGCAGTACTTC. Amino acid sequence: CASSLGGPGYEQYF. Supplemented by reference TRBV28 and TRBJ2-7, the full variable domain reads DVKVTQSSRYLVKRTGEKVFLECVQDMDHENMFWYRQDPGLGLRLIYFSYDVKMKEKGDIPEGYSVSREKKERFSLILESASTNQTSMYLCASSLGGPGYEQYFGPGTRLTVT.

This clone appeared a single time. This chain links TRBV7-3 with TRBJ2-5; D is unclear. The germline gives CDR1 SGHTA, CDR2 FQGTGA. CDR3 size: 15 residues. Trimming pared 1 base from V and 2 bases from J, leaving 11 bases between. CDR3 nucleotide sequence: TGTGCCAGCAGCTTAATGAAGGGCCCTCAAGAGACCCAGTACTTC. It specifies CASSLMKGPQETQYF.

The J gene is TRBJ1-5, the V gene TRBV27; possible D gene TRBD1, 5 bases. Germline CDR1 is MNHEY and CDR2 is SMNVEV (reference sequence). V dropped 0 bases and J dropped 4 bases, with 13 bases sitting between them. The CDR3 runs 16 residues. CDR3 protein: CASSLSFRAGNQPQHF. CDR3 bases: TGTGCCAGCAGTTTATCGTTCAGGGCGGGGAATCAGCCCCAGCATTTT.

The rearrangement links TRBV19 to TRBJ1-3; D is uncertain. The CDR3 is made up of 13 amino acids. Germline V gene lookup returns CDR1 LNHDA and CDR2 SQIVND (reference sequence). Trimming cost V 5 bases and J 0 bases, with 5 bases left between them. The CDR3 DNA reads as TGTGCCAGTAGTGTGGACTCTGGAAACACCATATATTTT. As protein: CASSVDSGNTIYF.

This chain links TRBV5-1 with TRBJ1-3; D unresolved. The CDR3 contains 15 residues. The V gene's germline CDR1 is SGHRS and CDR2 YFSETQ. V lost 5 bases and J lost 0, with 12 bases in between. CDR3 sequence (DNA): TGCGCCAGCAGTACGGAGGGAACCTCTGGAAACACCATATATTTT. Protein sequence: CASSTEGTSGNTIYF.

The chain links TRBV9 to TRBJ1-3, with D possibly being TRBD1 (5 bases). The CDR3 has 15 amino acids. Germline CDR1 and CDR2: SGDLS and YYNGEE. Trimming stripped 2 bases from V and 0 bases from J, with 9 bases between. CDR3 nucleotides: TGTGCCAGCAGCGTTGGGGGGAACTCTGGAAACACCATATATTTT. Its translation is CASSVGGNSGNTIYF.

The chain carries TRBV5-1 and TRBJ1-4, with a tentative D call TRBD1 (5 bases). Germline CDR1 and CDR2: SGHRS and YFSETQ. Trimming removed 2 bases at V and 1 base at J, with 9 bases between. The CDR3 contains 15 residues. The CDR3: CASSFGHKTNEKLFF. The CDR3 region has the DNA TGCGCCAGCAGCTTCGGACACAAAACTAATGAAAAACTGTTTTTT.

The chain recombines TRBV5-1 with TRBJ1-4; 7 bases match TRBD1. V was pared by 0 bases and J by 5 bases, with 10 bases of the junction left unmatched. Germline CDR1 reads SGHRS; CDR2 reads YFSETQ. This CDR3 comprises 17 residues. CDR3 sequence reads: CASSLVYRGSKNEKLFF. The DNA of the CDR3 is TGCGCCAGCAGCTTGGTATACAGGGGTTCGAAAAATGAAAAACTGTTTTTT.

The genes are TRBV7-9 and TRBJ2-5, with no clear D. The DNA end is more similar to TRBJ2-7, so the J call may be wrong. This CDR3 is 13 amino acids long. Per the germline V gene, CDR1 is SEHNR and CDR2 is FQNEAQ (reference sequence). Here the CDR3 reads CASSIVTPYEQYF. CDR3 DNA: TGTGCCAGCAGCATCGTGACGCCCTACGAGCAGTACTTC.

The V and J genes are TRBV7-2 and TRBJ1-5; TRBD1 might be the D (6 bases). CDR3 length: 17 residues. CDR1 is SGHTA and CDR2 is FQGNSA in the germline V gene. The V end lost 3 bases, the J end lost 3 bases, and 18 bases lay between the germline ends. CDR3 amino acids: CASSLRGSGAPNQPQHF. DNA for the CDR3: TGTGCCAGCAGCTTGCGGGGGTCAGGGGCCCCCAATCAGCCCCAGCATTTT. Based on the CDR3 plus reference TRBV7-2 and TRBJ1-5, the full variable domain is GAGVSQSPSNKVTEKGKDVELRCDPISGHTALYWYRQSLGQGLEFLIYFQGNSAPDKSGLPSDRFSAERTGGSVSTLTIQRTQQEDSAVYLCASSLRGSGAPNQPQHFGDGTRLSIL.

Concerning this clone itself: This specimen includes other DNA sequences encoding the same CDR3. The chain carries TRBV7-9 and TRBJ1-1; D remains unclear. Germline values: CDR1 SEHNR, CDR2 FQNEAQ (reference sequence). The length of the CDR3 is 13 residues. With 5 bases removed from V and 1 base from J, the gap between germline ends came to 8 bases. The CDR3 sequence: CASSLTENTEAFF. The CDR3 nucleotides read TGTGCCAGCAGCCTGACCGAGAACACTGAAGCTTTCTTT.